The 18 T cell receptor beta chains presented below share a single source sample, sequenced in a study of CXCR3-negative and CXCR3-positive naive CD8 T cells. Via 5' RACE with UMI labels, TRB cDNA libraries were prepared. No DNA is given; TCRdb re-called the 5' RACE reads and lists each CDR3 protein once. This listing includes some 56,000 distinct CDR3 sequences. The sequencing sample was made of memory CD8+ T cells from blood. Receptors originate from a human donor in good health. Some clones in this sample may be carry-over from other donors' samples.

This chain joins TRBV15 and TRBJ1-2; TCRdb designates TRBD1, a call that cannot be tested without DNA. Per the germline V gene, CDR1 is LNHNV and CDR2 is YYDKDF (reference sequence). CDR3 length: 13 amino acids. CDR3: CATSARTGNGYTF.

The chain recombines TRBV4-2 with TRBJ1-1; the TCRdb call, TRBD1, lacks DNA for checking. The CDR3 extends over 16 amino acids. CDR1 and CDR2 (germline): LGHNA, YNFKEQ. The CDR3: CASSQDRARANTEAFF.

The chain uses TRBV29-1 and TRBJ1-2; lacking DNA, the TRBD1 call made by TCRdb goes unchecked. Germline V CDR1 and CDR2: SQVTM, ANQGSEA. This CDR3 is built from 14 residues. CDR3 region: CSVEAGTQNYGYTF.

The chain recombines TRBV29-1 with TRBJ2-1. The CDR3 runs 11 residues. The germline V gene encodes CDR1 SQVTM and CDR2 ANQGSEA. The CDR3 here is CSVARQPEQFF.

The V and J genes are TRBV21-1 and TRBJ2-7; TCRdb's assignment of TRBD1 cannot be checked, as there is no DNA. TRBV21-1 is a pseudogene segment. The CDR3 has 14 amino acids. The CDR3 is CASSKVGQAGEQYF.

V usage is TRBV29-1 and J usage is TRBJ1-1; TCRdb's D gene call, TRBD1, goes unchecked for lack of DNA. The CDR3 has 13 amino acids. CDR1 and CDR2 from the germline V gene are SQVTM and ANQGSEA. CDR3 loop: CSSLLGGRTEAFF.

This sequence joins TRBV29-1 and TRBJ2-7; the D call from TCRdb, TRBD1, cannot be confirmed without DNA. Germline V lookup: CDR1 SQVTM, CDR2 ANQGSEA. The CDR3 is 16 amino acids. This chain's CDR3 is CSVVGGGQRASYEQYF.

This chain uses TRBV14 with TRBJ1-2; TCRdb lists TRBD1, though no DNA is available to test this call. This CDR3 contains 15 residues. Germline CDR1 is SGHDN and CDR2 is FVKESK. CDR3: CASSQNPWGAKGYTF. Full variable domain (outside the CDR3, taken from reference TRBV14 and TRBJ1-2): EAGVTQFPSHSVIEKGQTVTLRCDPISGHDNLYWYRRVMGKEIKFLLHFVKESKQDESGMPNNRFLAERTGGTYSTLKVQPAELEDSGVYFCASSQNPWGAKGYTFGSGTRLTVV.

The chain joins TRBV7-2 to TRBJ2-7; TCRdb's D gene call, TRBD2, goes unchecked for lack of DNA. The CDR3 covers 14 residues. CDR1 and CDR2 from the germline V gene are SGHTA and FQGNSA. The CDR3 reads CASSQPGGFYEQYF.

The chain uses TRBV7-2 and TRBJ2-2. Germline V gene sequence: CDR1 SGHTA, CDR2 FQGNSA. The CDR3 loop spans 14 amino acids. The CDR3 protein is CASSLDSVGRELFF.

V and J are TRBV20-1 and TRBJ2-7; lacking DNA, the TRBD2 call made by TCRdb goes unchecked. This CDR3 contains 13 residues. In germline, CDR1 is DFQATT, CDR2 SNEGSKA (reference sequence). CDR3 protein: CRTSRRGDYEQYF.

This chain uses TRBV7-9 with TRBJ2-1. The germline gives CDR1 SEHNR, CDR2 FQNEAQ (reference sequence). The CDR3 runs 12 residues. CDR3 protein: CASSLASDEQFF.

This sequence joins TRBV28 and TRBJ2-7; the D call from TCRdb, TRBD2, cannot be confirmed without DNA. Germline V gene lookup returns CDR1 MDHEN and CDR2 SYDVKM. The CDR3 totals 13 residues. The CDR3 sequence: CASQTEGWYEQYF. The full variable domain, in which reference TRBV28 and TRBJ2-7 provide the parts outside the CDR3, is DVKVTQSSRYLVKRTGEKVFLECVQDMDHENMFWYRQDPGLGLRLIYFSYDVKMKEKGDIPEGYSVSREKKERFSLILESASTNQTSMYLCASQTEGWYEQYFGPGTRLTVT.

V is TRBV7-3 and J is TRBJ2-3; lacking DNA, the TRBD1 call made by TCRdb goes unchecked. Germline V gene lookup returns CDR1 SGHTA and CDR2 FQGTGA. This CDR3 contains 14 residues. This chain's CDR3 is CASSSGQGTNTQYF.

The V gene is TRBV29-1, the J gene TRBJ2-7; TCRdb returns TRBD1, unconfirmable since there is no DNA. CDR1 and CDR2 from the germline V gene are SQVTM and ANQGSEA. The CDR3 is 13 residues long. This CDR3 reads CSALTGGDYEQYF.

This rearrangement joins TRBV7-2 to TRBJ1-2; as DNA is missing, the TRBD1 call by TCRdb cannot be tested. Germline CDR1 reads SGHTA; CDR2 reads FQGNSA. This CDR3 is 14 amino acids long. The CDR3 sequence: CASSLAGIDYGYTF.

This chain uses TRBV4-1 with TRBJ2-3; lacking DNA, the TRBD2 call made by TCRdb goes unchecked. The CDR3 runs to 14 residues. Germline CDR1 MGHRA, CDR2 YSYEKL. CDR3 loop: CASSQDGSGDTQYF.

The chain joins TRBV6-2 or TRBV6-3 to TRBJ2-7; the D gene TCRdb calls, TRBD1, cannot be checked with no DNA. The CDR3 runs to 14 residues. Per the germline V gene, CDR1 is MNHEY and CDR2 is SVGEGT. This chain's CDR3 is CASSPTGGTYEQYF.